This T cell receptor (beta chain) was sequenced for a study of cytomegalovirus exposure and HLA in healthy donors. Study results and limitations: There were a few CMV-associated chains whose specificity for CMV antigens was confirmed in vitro.

Data came from immunoSEQ multiplex PCR; TCRdb stores just in-frame clones and leaves some out. Here the sample spans 200,000 to 250,000 clones, roughly 87% being singletons. With 8 bases clipped from V and 6 bases from J, the junction kept 1 base outside the gene matches. This CDR3 region has 12 residues. Per germline, CDR1 MNHNS and CDR2 SASEGT. As regards this clone: Its antigen is currently unknown.

The chain uses TRBV6-1 and TRBJ1-5, with 10 nucleotides matching TRBD1. The clonotype originates from a man aged 18 to 35 in good health and CMV-seropositive. The sample was PBMCs. In DNA, the CDR3 is TGTGCCAGCGACAGGGGGCTTCAGCCCCAGCATTTT. Translated, it gives CASDRGLQPQHF.